This T cell receptor (beta chain) was sequenced in a study of blood T cell repertoires in COVID-19. Study-level background: Acute and convalescent COVID-19 specimens originated in the United States, Italy and Spain.

Seattle participants joined during active infection and were tracked over time. Per the original data handling: Nucleated cell number was recorded as an estimate derived from reference gene primer amplification. Assay used: immunoSEQ multiplex PCR; TCRdb lists only in-frame clones, some missing. Clone size and the V and J calls come from that table; the DNA yielded D and trimming. Of about 250,000 clones listed, approximately 85% are singletons. CDR1 and CDR2 (germline): LGHDT, YNNKEL (reference sequence). Trimming took 1 base from V and 0 from J, leaving 8 bases between them. CDR3 length equals 15 residues. A word on this clone: At the DNA level, this CDR3 is encoded by other sequences in the same sample as well.

The sample comprised peripheral blood. This TCR derives from a man between 50 and 59 years old with COVID-19, enrolled during active disease. The rearrangement links TRBV3-1 (or the pseudogene TRBV3-2) to TRBJ2-3, with D perhaps matching TRBD2 (5 bases). In DNA form, the CDR3 reads TGTGCCAGCAGCCAAGTTGGCGGGAGCACAGATACGCAGTATTTT. Translated: CASSQVGGSTDTQYF.